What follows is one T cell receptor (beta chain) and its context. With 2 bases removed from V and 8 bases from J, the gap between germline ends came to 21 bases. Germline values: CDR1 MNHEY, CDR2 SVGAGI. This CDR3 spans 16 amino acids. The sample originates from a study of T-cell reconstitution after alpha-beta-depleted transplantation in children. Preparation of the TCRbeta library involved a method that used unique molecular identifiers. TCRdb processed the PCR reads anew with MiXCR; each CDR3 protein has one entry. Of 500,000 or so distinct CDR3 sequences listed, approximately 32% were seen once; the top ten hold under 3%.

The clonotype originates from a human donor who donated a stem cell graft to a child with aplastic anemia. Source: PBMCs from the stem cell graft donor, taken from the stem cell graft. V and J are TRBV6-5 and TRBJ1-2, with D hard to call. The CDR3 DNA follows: TGTGCCAGCAGTTACCAACGTTTTCCCCGGGCCGCGGGCTACACCTTC. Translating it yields CASSYQRFPRAAGYTF.